This T cell receptor beta chain derives from a study of T cell changes during pregnancy in multiple sclerosis. The method was immunoSEQ multiplex PCR; TCRdb's version includes in-frame clones alone and lacks a portion of them. The table includes tens of thousands of clones, 94% detected once. Germline V gene data show CDR1 as SNHLY and CDR2 as FYNNEI. The CDR3 sequence is 13 residues long. V gave up 2 bases and J gave up 5 bases, with 6 bases separating them. Sequencing was performed on peripheral blood, taken in the third trimester of pregnancy. The rearrangement joins TRBV2 to TRBJ2-2, with D possibly being TRBD1 (5 bases). The receptor was isolated from a female donor with multiple sclerosis, enrolled in a pregnancy study. CDR3 sequence reads: CASSERGTGELFF. The CDR3 DNA sequence: TGTGCCAGCAGTGAAAGGGGAACCGGGGAGCTGTTTTTT.